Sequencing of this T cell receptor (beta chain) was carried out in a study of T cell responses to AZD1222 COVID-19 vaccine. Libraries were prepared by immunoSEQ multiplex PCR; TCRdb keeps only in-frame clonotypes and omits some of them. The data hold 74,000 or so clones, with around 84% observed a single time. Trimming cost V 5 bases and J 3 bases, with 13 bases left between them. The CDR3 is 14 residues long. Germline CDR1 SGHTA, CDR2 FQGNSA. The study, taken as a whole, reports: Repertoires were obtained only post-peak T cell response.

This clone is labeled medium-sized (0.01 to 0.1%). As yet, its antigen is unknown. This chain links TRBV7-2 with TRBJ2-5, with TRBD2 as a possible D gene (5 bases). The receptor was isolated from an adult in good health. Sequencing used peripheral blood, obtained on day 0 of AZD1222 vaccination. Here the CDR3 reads CASSNRAGKETQYF. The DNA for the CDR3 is TGTGCCAGCAGCAATAGGGCCGGGAAAGAGACCCAGTACTTC.